This TCR beta chain was retrieved from a study of shared clonotypes between healthy human individuals. Study at large: Three plates were used per donor for CD4 naive, three for CD4 memory, two for CD8 naive and one for CD8 memory.

Clones were sequenced by immunoSEQ multiplex PCR, and TCRdb holds only the in-frame ones, with some missing. Of about 1.5 million clones listed, 95% to 97% are singletons. On this clone: The antigen is unknown. One end of the junction does not line up with germline, which may come from a read error. Other DNA variants within this sample encode the same CDR3.

Study results and caveats: Clonotypes not shared had lower generation probabilities than those common to all four donors.

The material sequenced was naive CD4+ T cells sorted from blood. Subset of the sample: CD45RA+ positively selected. This receptor was obtained from a man under 40 in good health.

CDR3 nucleotide sequence: TGTGCCAGTAGTTTGGCGACAGTCGGCAATGAGCAGTTCTTC. Residues: CASSLATVGNEQFF. The genes are TRBV28 and TRBJ2-1; TRBD1 might be the D (5 bases). The germline gives CDR1 MDHEN, CDR2 SYDVKM. The CDR3 runs 14 residues. The whole variable domain, filled in from reference TRBV28 and TRBJ2-1, reads DVKVTQSSRYLVKRTGEKVFLECVQDMDHENMFWYRQDPGLGLRLIYFSYDVKMKEKGDIPEGYSVSREKKERFSLILESASTNQTSMYLCASSLATVGNEQFFGPGTRLTVL.